These 10 T cell receptor beta chains came from one sample sequenced in a study of blood T cell repertoires in COVID-19. Repertoires were generated with immunoSEQ multiplex PCR, while TCRdb's copy carries only in-frame clones and drops some. Of 150,000 to 200,000 clones listed, around nine tenths are singletons. The sample taken for sequencing was peripheral blood. The receptors here all came from a woman between 18 and 29 years old who had recovered from COVID-19.

The genes are TRBV14 and TRBJ2-3; no clear D. Germline V gene lookup returns CDR1 SGHDN and CDR2 FVKESK. The germline V and J ends were trimmed by 1 base and 7 bases, with 6 bases remaining between them. The CDR3 loop spans 12 amino acids. CDR3 nucleotides: TGTGCCAGCAGCCAAGTACCTAATACGCAGTATTTT. This encodes CASSQVPNTQYF. Looking up the rest from reference TRBV14 and TRBJ2-3 gives the full variable domain: EAGVTQFPSHSVIEKGQTVTLRCDPISGHDNLYWYRRVMGKEIKFLLHFVKESKQDESGMPNNRFLAERTGGTYSTLKVQPAELEDSGVYFCASSQVPNTQYFGPGTRLTVL.

V is TRBV2 and J is TRBJ1-2; a possible D gene is TRBD1 (6 bases). V was cut by 4 bases and J by 2 bases, with 11 bases left in between. The CDR3 contains 14 residues. The germline CDR1 and CDR2 sequences are SNHLY and FYNNEI. The CDR3 bases are TGTGCCAGCAGTGGCCAGGGACACAACTATGGCTACACCTTC. Its translation: CASSGQGHNYGYTF. Complete variable domain (other parts from reference TRBV2 and TRBJ1-2): EPEVTQTPSHQVTQMGQEVILRCVPISNHLYFYWYRQILGQKVEFLVSFYNNEISEKSEIFDDQFSVERPDGSNFTLKIRSTKLEDSAMYFCASSGQGHNYGYTFGSGTRLTVV.

J is TRBJ2-7 and V is TRBV11-2, with D perhaps TRBD2 (6 bases). V dropped 5 bases and J dropped 5 bases, with 13 bases sitting between them. The CDR3 has 13 residues. Germline CDR1 reads SGHAT; CDR2 reads FQNNGV. The CDR3 here is CASSPPTRDEQYV. In nucleotides, the CDR3 is TGTGCCAGCAGCCCGCCGACTAGGGACGAGCAGTACGTC.

The rearrangement uses TRBV29-1 and TRBJ1-3; no firm D call. V was trimmed by 3 bases and J by 0 bases, leaving 12 bases between them. This CDR3 contains 15 residues. CDR1 is SQVTM and CDR2 is ANQGSEA in the germline V gene. CDR3: CSVDTGESSGNTIYF. In DNA form, the CDR3 reads TGCAGCGTTGATACCGGGGAGAGCTCTGGAAACACCATATATTTT.

The gene calls are TRBV24-1 and TRBJ2-5; 7 bases match TRBD1. CDR1 is KGHDR, CDR2 SFDVKD, per germline. This CDR3 contains 13 residues. J gave up 5 bases and V 7 bases, and 6 bases lay outside the gene matches. CDR3 region: CATRPTGSETQYF. The DNA for the CDR3 is TGTGCCACCAGACCGACAGGGTCGGAGACCCAGTACTTC.

The chain combines TRBV10-3 with TRBJ2-7, with TRBD2 matching over 13 bases. CDR3 length equals 16 residues. CDR1 and CDR2 from the germline V gene are ENHRY and SYGVKD. Trimming at V came to 5 bases and at J to 9 bases, leaving 13 bases not matched to a gene. Here the CDR3 DNA reads TGTGCCATCAGTAAAAGGACTAGCGGGAGAAGTGGTGGGCAGTACGTC. It yields the protein CAISKRTSGRSGGQYV.

This clone has just one count. V is TRBV3-1 (or the pseudogene TRBV3-2) and J is TRBJ2-3; TRBD2 matches at 7 bases. The CDR3 runs 17 residues. V lost 0 bases, J lost 6 bases, and 12 bases stayed unmatched. Germline CDR1 LGHDT, CDR2 YNNKEL (reference sequence). The DNA of the CDR3 is TGTGCCAGCAGCCAAGATATGGAGCGGGGAAGTCTGGATACGCAGTATTTT. Translated: CASSQDMERGSLDTQYF.

This clone was counted once. This chain joins TRBV18 and TRBJ2-4; D possibly corresponds to TRBD1 (6 bases). CDR1 and CDR2 (germline): KGHSH, LQKENI. The CDR3 spans 14 residues. Trimming stripped 5 bases from V and 9 bases from J, with 17 bases between. The CDR3 reads CASSNRQVDGIQYF. CDR3 sequence (DNA): TGTGCCAGCTCAAACCGACAGGTGGACGGCATTCAGTACTTC.

The chain carries TRBV6-2 or TRBV6-3 and TRBJ2-7; TRBD2 might be the D (5 bases). Trimming pared 2 bases from V and 7 bases from J, leaving 6 bases between. The CDR3 consists of 11 residues. CDR1 and CDR2 from the germline V gene are MNHEY and SVGEGT. CDR3: CASSYRGEQYV. The DNA of the CDR3 is TGTGCCAGCAGTTACCGGGGTGAGCAGTACGTC.

The chain combines TRBV2 with TRBJ2-7; 9 bases match TRBD1. V shed 8 bases, J shed 6 bases, and the junction held 8 bases outside the gene matches. Germline V lookup: CDR1 SNHLY, CDR2 FYNNEI. This CDR3 is built from 13 residues. As DNA, the CDR3 is TGTGCCAGCCGTCCCGGGACAGGGCCCGAGCAGTACGTC. It specifies CASRPGTGPEQYV.